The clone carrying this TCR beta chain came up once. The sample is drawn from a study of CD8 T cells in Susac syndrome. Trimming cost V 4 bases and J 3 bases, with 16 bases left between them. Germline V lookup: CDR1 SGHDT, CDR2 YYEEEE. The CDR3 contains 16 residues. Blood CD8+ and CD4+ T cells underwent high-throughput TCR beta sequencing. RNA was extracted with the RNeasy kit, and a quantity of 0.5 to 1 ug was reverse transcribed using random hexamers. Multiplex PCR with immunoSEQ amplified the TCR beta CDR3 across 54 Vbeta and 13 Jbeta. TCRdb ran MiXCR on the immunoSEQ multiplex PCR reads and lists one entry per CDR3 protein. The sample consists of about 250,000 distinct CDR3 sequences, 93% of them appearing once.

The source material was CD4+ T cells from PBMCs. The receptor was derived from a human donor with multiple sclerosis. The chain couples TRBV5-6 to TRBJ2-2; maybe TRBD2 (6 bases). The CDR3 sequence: CASSPRGRGYTGELFF. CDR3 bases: TGTGCCAGCAGCCCGCGGGGCCGTGGGTACACCGGGGAGCTGTTTTTT.